This paragraph covers one T cell receptor beta chain sequence. Authors' methods: Nucleated cell counts were estimated from reference gene primer amplification. Sequenced by immunoSEQ multiplex PCR; TCRdb stores in-frame clones only, minus some. V and J calls and clone size are copied from that table; D and trimming were computed from the DNA. The sample includes 400,000 to 500,000 clones, about 88% seen only once; the top ten take approximately 1.5%. Enrollees, about 18 to 95 years old, lived in 24 US areas. Someone with COVID-19 had been met by exposed participants within 2 weeks before study entry. This sample was included in a study of blood T cell repertoires in COVID-19. The material sequenced was PBMCs or T cells enriched from blood (not recorded which). The clonotype was recovered from a woman aged 18-29 years who had been exposed to COVID-19.

The CDR3 nucleotides read TGTGCCAGCAGTTTAGGGGAGGGGGGGAACACTGAAGCTTTCTTT. It is translated as CASSLGEGGNTEAFF. This rearrangement joins TRBV28 to TRBJ1-1; maybe TRBD1 (6 bases). Looked up from germline, CDR1 is MDHEN and CDR2 is SYDVKM. V lost 2 bases to trimming and J lost 1 base, with 11 bases between them. The CDR3 spans 15 residues.